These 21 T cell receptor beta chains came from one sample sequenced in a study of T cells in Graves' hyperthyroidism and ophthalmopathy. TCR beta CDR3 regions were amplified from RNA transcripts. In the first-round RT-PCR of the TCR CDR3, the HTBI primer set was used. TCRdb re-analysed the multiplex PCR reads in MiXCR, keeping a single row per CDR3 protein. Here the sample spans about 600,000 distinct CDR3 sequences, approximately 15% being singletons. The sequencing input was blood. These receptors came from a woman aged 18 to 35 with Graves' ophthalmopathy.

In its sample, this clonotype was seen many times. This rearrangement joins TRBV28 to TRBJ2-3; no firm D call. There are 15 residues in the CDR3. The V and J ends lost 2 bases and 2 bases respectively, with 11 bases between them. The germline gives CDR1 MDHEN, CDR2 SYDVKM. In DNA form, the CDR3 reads TGTGCCAGCAGTTTAATAGGCAGCTACACAGATACGCAGTATTTT. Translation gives CASSLIGSYTDTQYF.

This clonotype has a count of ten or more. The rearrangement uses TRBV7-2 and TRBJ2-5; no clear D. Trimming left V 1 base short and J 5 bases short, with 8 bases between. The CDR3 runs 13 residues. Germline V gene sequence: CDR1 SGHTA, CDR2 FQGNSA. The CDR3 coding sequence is TGTGCCAGCAGCTTAGGGGCCGGGGAGACCCAGTACTTC. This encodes CASSLGAGETQYF.

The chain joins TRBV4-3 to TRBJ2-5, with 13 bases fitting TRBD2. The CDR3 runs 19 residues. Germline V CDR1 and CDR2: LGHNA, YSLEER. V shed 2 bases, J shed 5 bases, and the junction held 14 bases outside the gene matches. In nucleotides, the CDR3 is TGCGCCAGCAGCCAATGGATTGGGGAGGGACTAGCGGGGTCGGAGACCCAGTACTTC. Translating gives CASSQWIGEGLAGSETQYF.

The CDR3 loop reads CASSSIPQDRGLAANTGELFF. For the CDR3, the DNA is TGCGCCAGCAGCTCGATACCTCAGGACAGAGGACTAGCGGCGAACACCGGGGAGCTGTTTTTT. The genes are TRBV5-1 and TRBJ2-2, with TRBD2 identical over 10 bases. V lost 3 bases and J lost 0; bases outside the gene matches: 17. The germline V gene has CDR1 SGHRS and CDR2 YFSETQ. This CDR3 is 21 amino acids long.

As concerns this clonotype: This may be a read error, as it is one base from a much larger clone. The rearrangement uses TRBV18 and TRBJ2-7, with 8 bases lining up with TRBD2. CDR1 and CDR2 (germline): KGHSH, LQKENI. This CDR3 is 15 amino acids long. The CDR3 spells CASSPGRGDTYEQCF. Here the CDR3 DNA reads TGTGCCAGCTCACCAGGGCGGGGGGACACCTACGAGCAGTGCTTC.

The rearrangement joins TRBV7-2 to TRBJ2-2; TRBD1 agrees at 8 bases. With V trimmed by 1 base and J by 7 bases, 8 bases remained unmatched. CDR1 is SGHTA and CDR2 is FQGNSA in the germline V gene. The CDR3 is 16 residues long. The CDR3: CASSLVTGAHRGELFF. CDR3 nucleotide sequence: TGTGCCAGCAGCTTAGTGACAGGGGCACACCGCGGGGAGCTGTTTTTT.

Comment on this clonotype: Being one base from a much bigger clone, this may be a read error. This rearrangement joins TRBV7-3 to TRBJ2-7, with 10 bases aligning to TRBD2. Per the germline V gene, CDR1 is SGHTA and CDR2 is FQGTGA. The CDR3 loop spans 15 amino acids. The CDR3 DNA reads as TGTGCCGGCAGCCCAGCAGCGGGAGGGCCCAACGAGCAGTACTTC. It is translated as CAGSPAAGGPNEQYF.

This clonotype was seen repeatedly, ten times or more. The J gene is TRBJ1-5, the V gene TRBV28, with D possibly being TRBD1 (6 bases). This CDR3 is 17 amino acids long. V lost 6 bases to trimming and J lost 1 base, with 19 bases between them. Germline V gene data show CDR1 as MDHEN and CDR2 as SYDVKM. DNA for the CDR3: TGTGCCAGCAGGCGAACCTACAGGGAATGGAGCAATCAGCCCCAGCATTTT. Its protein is CASRRTYREWSNQPQHF. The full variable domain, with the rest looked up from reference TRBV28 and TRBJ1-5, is DVKVTQSSRYLVKRTGEKVFLECVQDMDHENMFWYRQDPGLGLRLIYFSYDVKMKEKGDIPEGYSVSREKKERFSLILESASTNQTSMYLCASRRTYREWSNQPQHFGDGTRLSIL.

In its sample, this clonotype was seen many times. CDR3 amino acids: CASSLAGGLVTEAFF. CDR3 sequence (DNA): TGTGCCAGCAGTTTAGCGGGAGGGTTGGTCACTGAAGCTTTCTTT. The chain links TRBV12-3 or TRBV12-4 to TRBJ1-1; D unresolved. The V and J ends lost 0 bases and 4 bases respectively, with 12 bases between them. The CDR3 totals 15 residues.

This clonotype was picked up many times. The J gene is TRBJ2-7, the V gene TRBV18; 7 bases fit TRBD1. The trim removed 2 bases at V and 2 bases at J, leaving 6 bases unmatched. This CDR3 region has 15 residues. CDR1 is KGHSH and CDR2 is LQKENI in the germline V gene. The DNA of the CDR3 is TGTGCCAGCTCACCAGGACAGGAAAGAACCTACGAGCAGTACTTC. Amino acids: CASSPGQERTYEQYF. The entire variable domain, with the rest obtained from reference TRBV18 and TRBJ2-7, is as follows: NAGVMQNPRHLVRRRGQEARLRCSPMKGHSHVYWYRQLPEEGLKFMVYLQKENIIDESGMPKERFSAEFPKEGPSILRIQQVVRGDSAAYFCASSPGQERTYEQYFGPGTRLTVT.

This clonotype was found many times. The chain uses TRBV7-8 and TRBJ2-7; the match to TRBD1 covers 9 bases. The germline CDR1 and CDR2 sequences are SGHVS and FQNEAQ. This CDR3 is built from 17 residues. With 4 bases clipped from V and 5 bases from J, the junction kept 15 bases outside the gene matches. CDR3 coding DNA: TGTGCCAGCAGCTCCTGGAGATGGGGACAGGGCGACCACGAGCAGTACTTC. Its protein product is CASSSWRWGQGDHEQYF.

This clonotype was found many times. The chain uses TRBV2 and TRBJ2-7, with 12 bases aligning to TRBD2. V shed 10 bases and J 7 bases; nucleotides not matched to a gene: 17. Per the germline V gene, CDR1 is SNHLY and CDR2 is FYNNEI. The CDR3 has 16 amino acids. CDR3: CAIQKTSGSLSIEQYF. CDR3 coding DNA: TGTGCCATCCAAAAGACTAGCGGGAGTCTATCTATTGAGCAGTACTTC.

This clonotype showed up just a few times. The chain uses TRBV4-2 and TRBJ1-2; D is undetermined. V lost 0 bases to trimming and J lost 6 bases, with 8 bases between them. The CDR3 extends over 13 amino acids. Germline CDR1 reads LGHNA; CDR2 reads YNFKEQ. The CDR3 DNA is TGTGCCAGCAGCCAAGAGTTACGTGATGGCTACACCTTC. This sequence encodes CASSQELRDGYTF.

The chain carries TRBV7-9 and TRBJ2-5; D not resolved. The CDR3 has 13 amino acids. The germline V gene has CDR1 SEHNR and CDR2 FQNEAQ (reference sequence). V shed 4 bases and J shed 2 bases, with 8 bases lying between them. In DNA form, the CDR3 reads TGTGCCAGCAGCTATGTGGGACAAGAGACCCAGTACTTC. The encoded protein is CASSYVGQETQYF.

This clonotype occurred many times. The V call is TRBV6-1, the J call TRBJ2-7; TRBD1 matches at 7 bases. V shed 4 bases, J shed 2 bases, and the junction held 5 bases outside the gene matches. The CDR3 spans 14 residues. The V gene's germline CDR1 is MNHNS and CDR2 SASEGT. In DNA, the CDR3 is TGTGCCAGCAGTGTCCGGGACAGTGCCTACGAGCAGTACTTC. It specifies CASSVRDSAYEQYF.

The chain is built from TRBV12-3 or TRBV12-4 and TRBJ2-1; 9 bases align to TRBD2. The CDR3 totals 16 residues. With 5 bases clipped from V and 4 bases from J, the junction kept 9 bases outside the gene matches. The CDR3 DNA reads TGTGCCAGCAGTACCGACCGGGCGGGAGGGTACAATGAGCAGTTCTTC. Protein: CASSTDRAGGYNEQFF.

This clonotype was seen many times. CDR3 nucleotides: TGTGCCAGCAGCGTCACTGAGAATCAGCCCCAGCATTTT. As protein: CASSVTENQPQHF. The chain uses TRBV9 and TRBJ1-5; D call uncertain. With 2 bases removed from V and 4 bases from J, the gap between germline ends came to 7 bases. Germline V CDR1 and CDR2: SGDLS, YYNGEE. The CDR3 runs 13 residues. Supplemented by reference TRBV9 and TRBJ1-5, the full variable domain reads DSGVTQTPKHLITATGQRVTLRCSPRSGDLSVYWYQQSLDQGLQFLIQYYNGEERAKGNILERFSAQQFPDLHSELNLSSLELGDSALYFCASSVTENQPQHFGDGTRLSIL.

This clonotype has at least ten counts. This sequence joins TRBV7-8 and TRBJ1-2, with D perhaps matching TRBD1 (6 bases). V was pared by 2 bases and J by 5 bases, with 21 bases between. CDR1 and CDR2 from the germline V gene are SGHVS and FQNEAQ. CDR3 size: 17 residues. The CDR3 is CASSLSGQTQRGYGYTF. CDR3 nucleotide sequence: TGTGCCAGCAGCTTATCCGGACAGACGCAGCGCGGTTATGGCTACACCTTC.

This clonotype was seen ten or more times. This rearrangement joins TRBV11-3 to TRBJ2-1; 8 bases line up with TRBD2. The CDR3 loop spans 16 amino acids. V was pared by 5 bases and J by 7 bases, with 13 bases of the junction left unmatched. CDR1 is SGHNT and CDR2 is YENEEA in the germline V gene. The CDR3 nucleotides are TGTGCCAGCAGCCCCTCGTTCGGACTAGCATTGAATGAGCAGTTCTTC. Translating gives CASSPSFGLALNEQFF.

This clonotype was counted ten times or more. In DNA, the CDR3 is TGTGCCAGCAGTGAAGACCCGGGACTAGCGGGGAGCGTTGCCTACGAGCAGTACTTC. This codes for CASSEDPGLAGSVAYEQYF. V usage is TRBV6-1 and J usage is TRBJ2-7, with 13 nucleotides matching TRBD2. Germline trimming cut 1 base from V and 2 bases from J; bases unmatched to any gene: 11. The V gene's germline CDR1 is MNHNS and CDR2 SASEGT. The CDR3 contains 19 residues.

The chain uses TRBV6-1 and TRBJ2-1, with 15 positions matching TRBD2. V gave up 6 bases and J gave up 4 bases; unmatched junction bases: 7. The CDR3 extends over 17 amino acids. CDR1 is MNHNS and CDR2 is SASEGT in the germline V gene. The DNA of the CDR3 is TGTGCCAGCAGCCCCGGGACTAGCGGGGGGATATACAATGAGCAGTTCTTC. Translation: CASSPGTSGGIYNEQFF.